One and the same sample provided the 22 T cell receptor beta chains below, sequenced in a study of CD8+ T cells in alopecia areata. Pooled cutaneous lymph node cells were sorted using CD4, CD8alpha, NKG2D, NKG2ACE and other markers. TCR sequencing used cDNA made by reverse transcription of extracted RNA. Sequencing was performed with immunoSEQ multiplex PCR; in TCRdb, only in-frame clones are kept and a portion is missing. The table lists approximately 280,000 clones, no singletons, with about 1.1% in the top ten. Material for sequencing was CD4+ T cells sorted from a lymph node. These receptor sequences come from a C3H/HeJ mouse with alopecia areata. The MHC haplotype of this mouse line is H2-k.

Regarding this clone: Germline and genes here are mouse. The read terminates 4 residues ahead of where the CDR3 ends, so the germline J gene completes it. The V and J genes are TRBV5 and TRBJ2-2, with TRBD1 matching over 9 bases. CDR1 is LGHNA, CDR2 YNLKQL, per germline (reference sequence). V dropped 0 bases and J dropped 2; count of bases not matched to a gene: 4. This CDR3 is built from 17 residues. The CDR3 loop is CASSQEGGQGNTGQLYF. The DNA read from the CDR3 is TGTGCCAGCAGCCAAGAAGGGGGACAGGGTAACACCGGG.

This clone was detected only a few times. The gene names given are mouse names. The read is 4 residues too short to cover the CDR3 end, so that end is filled in from the germline J gene. The chain links TRBV5 to TRBJ2-5; TRBD2 might be the D (7 bases). The V gene lost 0 bases and the J gene lost 0 bases, with 13 bases spanning the gap. Germline CDR1 reads LGHNA; CDR2 reads YNLKQL (reference sequence). The CDR3 contains 17 residues. The CDR3 spells CASSQDWGPINQDTQYF. CDR3 DNA (partial): TGTGCCAGCAGCCAAGACTGGGGGCCAATTAACCAAGAC.

As regards this clone: Gene names and germline refer to mouse. Other DNA variants within this sample encode the same CDR3. CDR3 residues: CASSPGLGGNTGQLYF. CDR3 DNA, as far as it was read: TGTGCCAGCAGCCCCGGACTGGGGGGAAACACCGGG. The rearrangement joins TRBV5 to TRBJ2-2; 11 bases map to TRBD2. The read ends 4 residues shy of where the CDR3 ends; the end is completed using the germline J gene. With 4 bases clipped from V and 1 base from J, the junction kept 2 bases outside the gene matches. The CDR3 runs 16 residues. CDR1 is LGHNA, CDR2 YNLKQL, per germline (reference sequence).

For this clone: Mouse gene names apply. The CDR3 goes on 4 residues after the read ends, and that part is filled in from the germline J gene. The rearrangement uses TRBV13-1 and TRBJ2-3, with TRBD1 as a possible D gene (6 bases). V lost 0 bases to trimming and J lost 0 bases, with 11 bases between them. Per the germline V gene, CDR1 is NSHNY and CDR2 is SYGAGN. The CDR3 spans 16 residues. The chain's CDR3 is CASSDARQGSAETLYF. Incomplete CDR3 DNA: TGTGCCAGCAGTGATGCAAGGCAGGGGAGTGCAGAA.

On this clone itself: Gene names are the mouse ones. Read coverage stops 4 residues before the CDR3 terminus; the germline J gene supplies the remainder. This chain joins TRBV13-1 and TRBJ2-2; 9 nucleotides line up with TRBD1. Trimming at V came to 2 bases and at J to 0 bases, leaving 2 bases not matched to a gene. This CDR3 spans 16 amino acids. Germline values: CDR1 NSHNY, CDR2 SYGAGN. This CDR3 reads CASSERTGANTGQLYF. CDR3 DNA (partial): TGTGCCAGCAGTGAACGGACAGGGGCAAACACCGGG.

This clone was seen a handful of times. Gene names are the mouse ones. The CDR3 extends 4 residues past the end of the read, so its final part is completed from the germline J gene. The V gene is TRBV13-1, the J gene TRBJ2-2; D is undetermined. Trimming removed 2 bases at V and 3 bases at J, with 5 bases between. The CDR3 spans 13 residues. From germline, CDR1 is NSHNY and CDR2 SYGAGN. The CDR3 sequence: CASSEVDTGQLYF. CDR3 bases read: TGTGCCAGCAGTGAGGTGGACACCGGG.

Details on this clone: The gene symbols are mouse symbols. Read sequence stops 4 residues before the CDR3 end, and the germline J gene provides the missing end. J is TRBJ2-7 and V is TRBV13-2; 9 bases align to TRBD2. Germline V gene sequence: CDR1 NNHNN, CDR2 SYGAGS (reference sequence). The CDR3 has 15 amino acids. V gave up 0 bases and J gave up 3 bases; unmatched junction bases: 4. The chain's CDR3 is CASGDALGGFYEQYF. Partial CDR3 DNA: TGTGCCAGCGGTGATGCTCTGGGGGGGTTCTAT.

On this clone: The gene names given are mouse names. The CDR3 extends 4 residues past the end of the read, so its final part is completed from the germline J gene. The chain links TRBV15 to TRBJ1-2, with 8 nucleotides matching TRBD1. Looked up from germline, CDR1 is SGHND and CDR2 is FRSKSL. The CDR3 sequence is 11 residues long. The CDR3 DNA, read in part, is TGTGCCCGGACAGGGCCCGCC. This codes for CARTGPA. In full, the CDR3 reads CARTGPADYTF.

Of note for this clone: Gene names are the mouse ones. The read ends 4 residues shy of where the CDR3 ends; the end is completed using the germline J gene. J is TRBJ2-7 and V is TRBV5; 11 positions match TRBD2. Germline trimming cut 4 bases from V and 3 bases from J; bases unmatched to any gene: 5. Germline lookup yields CDR1 LGHNA and CDR2 YNLKQL (reference sequence). This CDR3 spans 15 amino acids. Here the CDR3 reads CASSPSTGGVYEQYF. CDR3 DNA, as far as it was read: TGTGCCAGCAGCCCCTCGACTGGGGGGGTCTAT.

A few counts support this clone. The gene names here belong to mouse. The read finishes 4 residues shy of the CDR3 end, and the germline J gene is used to complete it. The sample has other DNA sequences that encode this CDR3 too. The chain employs TRBV1 and TRBJ2-5; 8 positions agree with TRBD2. The CDR3 totals 15 residues. In germline, CDR1 is NSQYPW, CDR2 LRSPGD (reference sequence). Partial CDR3 DNA: TGCACCTGCAGTGCAGATTGGGGGGGGCGGGAC. Amino acid sequence: CTCSADWGGRD. The whole CDR3 protein is CTCSADWGGRDTQYF.

This clone has only a few counts. Mouse germline and gene names are used. From the germline J gene comes the end of the CDR3, since the read stops 4 residues before it. The genes are TRBV1 and TRBJ2-1; TRBD2 matches 10 bases. The CDR3 is made up of 15 amino acids. Germline CDR1 is NSQYPW and CDR2 is LRSPGD (reference sequence). The CDR3 loop is CTCSADSDWGAEQFF. CDR3 DNA, as far as it was read: TGCACCTGCAGTGCAGATTCGGACTGGGGGGCT.

Notes on this clone: The germline and genes are mouse ones. Read coverage stops 4 residues before the CDR3 terminus; the germline J gene supplies the remainder. The chain carries TRBV19 and TRBJ1-1, with a weak D call TRBD1 (6 bases). Germline CDR1 reads FNHDT; CDR2 reads SITEND (reference sequence). This CDR3 is 13 amino acids long. Trimming left V 6 bases short and J 2 bases short, with 11 bases between. Here the CDR3 reads CASMGRGNTEVFF. CDR3 DNA, as far as it was read: TGTGCCAGCATGGGCAGGGGTAACACA.

This clone was seen a few times. Gene names follow the mouse nomenclature. Other DNA sequences of this sample code for an identical CDR3. The CDR3 sequence: CASGDAGGQNTLYF. CDR3 bases read: TGTGCCAGCGGTGATGCAGGGGGTCAAAAC. V and J are TRBV13-2 and TRBJ2-4; possible D gene TRBD1, 6 bases. The sequence runs out 4 residues before the end of the CDR3; the remainder is reconstructed from the germline J gene. Trimming pared 0 bases from V and 1 base from J, leaving 6 bases between. The CDR3 consists of 14 residues. From germline, CDR1 is NNHNN and CDR2 SYGAGS (reference sequence).

A note on this clone: Mouse gene names and germline throughout. The read gets to within 4 residues of the CDR3 end, and the germline J gene fills in the rest. V and J are TRBV19 and TRBJ2-2, with 8 positions matching TRBD2. The junction had 4 bases not matched to a gene; V was cut back by 5 bases and J by 4 bases. Germline loops: CDR1 FNHDT, CDR2 SITEND (reference sequence). The CDR3 spans 14 residues. CDR3 sequence reads: CASRGGAGTGQLYF. CDR3 DNA, as far as it was read: TGTGCCAGCAGAGGGGGGGCAGGCACCGGG.

This clone appeared a few times. Gene names are the mouse ones. From the germline J gene comes the end of the CDR3, since the read stops 4 residues before it. This chain joins TRBV29 and TRBJ1-2, with 11 bases identical to TRBD1. This CDR3 has 14 residues. Germline lookup yields CDR1 MSHET and CDR2 SYDVDS. The sequenced part of the CDR3 DNA is TGTGCTAGCAGCACCGGGACAGGGGGTTCC. Translated, it gives CASSTGTGGS. The full-length CDR3 reads as CASSTGTGGSDYTF.

This clone was seen a few times. Mouse germline and gene names are used. With the read ending 4 residues before the CDR3 end, the germline J gene is used to fill in that end. The rearrangement joins TRBV12-1 to TRBJ1-2; TRBD1 matches 8 bases. Germline CDR1 and CDR2: SGHSN and HYEKVE. V gave up 4 bases and J gave up 0 bases; unmatched junction bases: 3. The CDR3 length is 14 residues. This CDR3 reads CASSQGASNSDYTF. CDR3 DNA (partial): TGTGCCAGCTCCCAGGGGGCTTCAAACTCC.

About this clone: Gene names denote mouse genes. The read comes to an end 3 residues before the CDR3 does, leaving the germline J gene to fill in the end. The gene calls are TRBV13-1 and TRBJ1-6; 9 nucleotides agree with TRBD1. TRBJ1-6 is reported as an ORF; its role is uncertain. With 1 base clipped from V and 10 bases from J, the junction kept 9 bases outside the gene matches. CDR1 and CDR2 from the germline V gene are NSHNY and SYGAGN. The CDR3 is 16 amino acids. The DNA read from the CDR3 is TGTGCCAGCAGTGATACTACGGGACAGGGAAAGTCGCCC. Translating it yields CASSDTTGQGKSP. The CDR3 as a whole reads CASSDTTGQGKSPLYF.

Notes on this clone: Genes and germline are mouse. The read halts 4 residues ahead of the CDR3 end, with the missing end drawn from the germline J gene. The rearrangement links TRBV1 to TRBJ2-1; TRBD1 agrees at 8 bases. This CDR3 comprises 13 residues. V was pared by 5 bases and J by 5 bases, with 2 bases of the junction left unmatched. Germline V gene lookup returns CDR1 NSQYPW and CDR2 LRSPGD (reference sequence). Partial CDR3 DNA: TGCACCTGCAGTAAGACAGGGGATGCT. It yields the protein CTCSKTGDA. The CDR3 in full is CTCSKTGDAEQFF.

As regards this clone: All gene names here are mouse names. The CDR3 end lies 4 residues beyond the end of the read and is filled in from the germline J gene. V and J are TRBV31 and TRBJ1-1; 7 positions agree with TRBD1. CDR1 and CDR2 from the germline V gene are GKSSPN and SITVG. CDR3 size: 13 residues. This CDR3 is CAWSTRGKGEVFF. Partial CDR3 DNA: TGTGCCTGGAGTACCAGGGGGAAGGGA.

This clone has just a few counts. Gene labels here are mouse ones. The sequence runs out 4 residues before the end of the CDR3; the remainder is reconstructed from the germline J gene. This rearrangement joins TRBV13-1 to TRBJ2-7; 11 nucleotides agree with TRBD1. The germline V gene encodes CDR1 NSHNY and CDR2 SYGAGN. The CDR3 extends over 15 amino acids. The V segment lost 1 base and the J segment 2 bases; nucleotides outside the gene matches: 2. Incomplete CDR3 DNA: TGTGCCAGCAGTGATCCGGGACAGGGGGCCTAT. It translates to CASSDPGQGAY. The full CDR3 reads CASSDPGQGAYEQYF.

This clone was seen a handful of times. The genes are named according to mouse. Sequencing ends 4 residues short of the CDR3 end; the germline J gene provides the rest. The gene calls are TRBV19 and TRBJ2-3, with TRBD1 identical over 7 bases. Losses at the gene ends were 6 bases for V and 1 base for J; bases not matched to a gene: 2. CDR3 length: 13 amino acids. CDR1 and CDR2 from the germline V gene are FNHDT and SITEND (reference sequence). The sequenced part of the CDR3 DNA is TGTGCCAGCATCACAGGGGGTGCAGAA. As protein: CASITGGAE. The full-length CDR3 reads as CASITGGAETLYF.

As for this clone: Any gene name here is a mouse gene name. The read ends 4 residues shy of where the CDR3 ends; the end is completed using the germline J gene. This chain joins TRBV13-1 and TRBJ2-7; 7 positions match TRBD1. Germline values: CDR1 NSHNY, CDR2 SYGAGN. This CDR3 is built from 12 residues. Incomplete CDR3 DNA: TGTGCCAGCAGTCACAGGGGAGAT. Its protein product is CASSHRGD. The whole CDR3 region reads CASSHRGDEQYF.